This entry lists 15 T cell receptor beta chains sequenced from one sample in a study of blood T cell repertoires in COVID-19. Assay used: immunoSEQ multiplex PCR; TCRdb lists only in-frame clones, some missing. Seen here are over 200,000 clones, 80% to 85% observed once, and the top ten hold around 5%. Sequenced material: peripheral blood. The receptors stem from a human donor in a cohort sampled during active COVID-19.

This chain joins TRBV5-6 and TRBJ1-1, with 7 nucleotides matching TRBD1. From germline, CDR1 is SGHDT and CDR2 YYEEEE. The CDR3 has 14 residues. V gave up 0 bases and J gave up 1 base; unmatched junction bases: 0. Written as DNA, the CDR3 is TGTGCCAGCAGCTTGGGGACAGGGAACACTGAAGCTTTCTTT. Its translation: CASSLGTGNTEAFF.

Note on this clone: This sample includes further DNA sequences coding for the same CDR3. The chain links TRBV5-1 to TRBJ2-5, with 8 nucleotides matching TRBD1. This CDR3 has 14 residues. J was trimmed by 2 bases and V by 0 bases; bases with no gene match: 0. Germline V gene data show CDR1 as SGHRS and CDR2 as YFSETQ. The CDR3 reads CASSLGTGQETQYF. The CDR3 DNA reads TGCGCCAGCAGCTTGGGGACAGGGCAAGAGACCCAGTACTTC.

The V gene is TRBV6-5, the J gene TRBJ2-5; 8 nucleotides match TRBD1. Germline lookup yields CDR1 MNHEY and CDR2 SVGAGI. The CDR3 length is 14 residues. Losses at the gene ends were 6 bases for V and 1 base for J; bases not matched to a gene: 4. CDR3 sequence (DNA): TGTGCCAGCAGCCAGGGGGCGCTCCAAGAGACCCAGTACTTC. It specifies CASSQGALQETQYF.

The V call is TRBV5-1, the J call TRBJ2-5; 10 bases are shared with TRBD2. Trimming at V came to 2 bases and at J to 4 bases, leaving 11 bases not matched to a gene. CDR1 and CDR2 from the germline V gene are SGHRS and YFSETQ. This CDR3 spans 17 amino acids. This CDR3 is CASSFTGTSVYRETQYF. Written as DNA, the CDR3 is TGCGCCAGCAGCTTCACCGGGACTAGCGTCTATCGAGAGACCCAGTACTTC.

The V and J genes are TRBV7-8 and TRBJ2-7, with TRBD2 matching 11 bases. The V gene's germline CDR1 is SGHVS and CDR2 FQNEAQ. After removal of 5 bases from V and 4 bases from J, the junction contained 7 bases not matched to a gene. The CDR3 extends over 15 amino acids. The CDR3 here is CASSVLAGVGYEQYF. CDR3 DNA sequence: TGTGCCAGCAGCGTACTAGCGGGAGTTGGGTACGAGCAGTACTTC.

The chain joins TRBV28 to TRBJ2-7, with TRBD1 matching over 11 bases. Germline V CDR1 and CDR2: MDHEN, SYDVKM. The V gene end was trimmed by 6 bases and the J gene end by 5 bases; junction bases not matched to a gene: 9. The CDR3 consists of 15 residues. DNA of the CDR3: TGTGCCAGCAGAACGATCGGACAGGGGGCCAACGAGCAGTACTTC. As protein: CASRTIGQGANEQYF. Supplemented by reference TRBV28 and TRBJ2-7, the full variable domain reads DVKVTQSSRYLVKRTGEKVFLECVQDMDHENMFWYRQDPGLGLRLIYFSYDVKMKEKGDIPEGYSVSREKKERFSLILESASTNQTSMYLCASRTIGQGANEQYFGPGTRLTVT.

Remarks on this clone: This specimen includes other DNA sequences encoding the same CDR3. This chain uses TRBV27 with TRBJ1-1; no clear D. CDR3 length: 13 amino acids. V gave up 0 bases and J gave up 1 base, with 3 bases separating them. Germline CDR1 reads MNHEY; CDR2 reads SMNVEV (reference sequence). In DNA, the CDR3 is TGTGCCAGCAGTTTATCCCGGAACACTGAAGCTTTCTTT. This gives the protein CASSLSRNTEAFF.

Remarks on this clone: This sample includes further DNA sequences coding for the same CDR3. The V call is TRBV9, the J call TRBJ2-7, with 9 bases matching TRBD2. Looked up from germline, CDR1 is SGDLS and CDR2 is YYNGEE. V dropped 2 bases and J dropped 3; count of bases not matched to a gene: 12. The CDR3 is 17 residues long. CDR3 sequence reads: CASSVAGGLAGFYEQYF. Here the CDR3 DNA reads TGTGCCAGCAGCGTCGCGGGGGGGCTAGCGGGGTTCTACGAGCAGTACTTC.

V gene TRBV6-6 combines with J gene TRBJ2-3; TRBD2 might be the D (6 bases). Germline lookup yields CDR1 MNHNY and CDR2 SVGAGI (reference sequence). The ends were cut back, 8 bases at V and 4 bases at J, with 10 bases in the middle. This CDR3 spans 12 amino acids. CDR3 in amino acids: CASGGTPDTQYF. The CDR3 region has the DNA TGTGCCAGCGGCGGGACCCCAGATACGCAGTATTTT.

J is TRBJ2-5 and V is TRBV13; TRBD1 agrees at 10 bases. J was trimmed by 5 bases and V by 5 bases; bases with no gene match: 5. Germline V gene sequence: CDR1 PRHDT, CDR2 FYEKMQ (reference sequence). The CDR3 is 14 residues long. The CDR3, as DNA: TGTGCCAGCAGCCCCGGGACAGGGGAGGAGACCCAGTACTTC. It specifies CASSPGTGEETQYF.

V gene TRBV4-1 combines with J gene TRBJ2-1, with 9 bases that match TRBD2. The V segment lost 1 base and the J segment 8 bases; nucleotides outside the gene matches: 6. Germline V lookup: CDR1 MGHRA, CDR2 YSYEKL. The CDR3 sequence is 15 residues long. CDR3 loop: CASSQGGREGDEQFF. The CDR3 DNA is TGCGCCAGCAGCCAAGGCGGGAGGGAGGGGGATGAGCAGTTCTTC.

The chain recombines TRBV7-8 with TRBJ1-1; the D gene is possibly TRBD1 (6 bases). Germline-derived CDR1 and CDR2 are SGHVS and FQNEAQ. The CDR3 covers 16 residues. V gave up 1 base and J gave up 0 bases, with 12 bases separating them. The CDR3 loop reads CASSLETRTVNTEAFF. The CDR3 nucleotides are TGTGCCAGCAGCTTAGAGACCAGGACAGTGAACACTGAAGCTTTCTTT.

V gene TRBV11-2 combines with J gene TRBJ2-1, with TRBD1 matching over 8 bases. V gave up 2 bases and J gave up 7 bases; unmatched junction bases: 7. CDR3 length: 15 amino acids. Germline V gives CDR1 SGHAT, CDR2 FQNNGV. CDR3 sequence (DNA): TGTGCCAGCAGCTTATTTGGACAGGGTGTAAATGAGCAGTTCTTC. Protein sequence: CASSLFGQGVNEQFF. The full variable domain, rest sourced from reference TRBV11-2 and TRBJ2-1, is EAGVAQSPRYKIIEKRQSVAFWCNPISGHATLYWYQQILGQGPKLLIQFQNNGVVDDSQLPKDRFSAERLKGVDSTLKIQPAKLEDSAVYLCASSLFGQGVNEQFFGPGTRLTVL.

CDR3 protein: CASSLAAGLGYEQYF. The CDR3 coding sequence is TGTGCCAGCAGCTTAGCGGCAGGGTTGGGCTACGAGCAGTACTTC. J is TRBJ2-7 and V is TRBV7-9; weak D call: TRBD1 (5 bases). The CDR3 is made up of 15 amino acids. The germline V and J ends were trimmed by 0 bases and 3 bases, with 12 bases remaining between them. The V gene's germline CDR1 is SEHNR and CDR2 FQNEAQ (reference sequence).

V usage is TRBV7-9 and J usage is TRBJ2-7; TRBD1 aligns across 12 bases. V lost 6 bases, J lost 5 bases, and 5 bases stayed unmatched. This CDR3 region has 14 residues. Germline CDR1 is SEHNR and CDR2 is FQNEAQ (reference sequence). The CDR3 DNA follows: TGTGCCAGCAGTTCGGGACAGGGGGCCAACGAGCAGTACTTC. Translated, it gives CASSSGQGANEQYF.